This passage covers 5 T cell receptor beta chains from one sample sequenced in a study of beta chain features in type 1 diabetes. The study reverse transcribed the entire isolated RNA, so it sequenced expressed TCRB transcripts. The assay was immunoSEQ multiplex PCR, and TCRdb's table has in-frame clones only and misses some. This table has just over 450,000 clones, roughly 31% appearing once. The specimen was naive CD4+ T cells from blood. These receptors were obtained from a man younger than 35 in good health.

This clone occurred a few times. The rearrangement uses TRBV18 and TRBJ2-5; TRBD2 might be the D (5 bases). V was pared by 4 bases and J by 4 bases, with 7 bases between. This CDR3 has 12 residues. Germline V gene lookup returns CDR1 KGHSH and CDR2 LQKENI. The CDR3 DNA is TGTGCCAGCTCACTAGAGGGAGAGACCCAGTACTTC. Translating gives CASSLEGETQYF. The full variable domain, its missing parts supplied by reference TRBV18 and TRBJ2-5, is NAGVMQNPRHLVRRRGQEARLRCSPMKGHSHVYWYRQLPEEGLKFMVYLQKENIIDESGMPKERFSAEFPKEGPSILRIQQVVRGDSAAYFCASSLEGETQYFGPGTRLLVL.

This clone was seen more than once but under ten times. The gene calls are TRBV29-1 and TRBJ1-1, with 9 bases identical to TRBD1. Germline V gene lookup returns CDR1 SQVTM and CDR2 ANQGSEA. The CDR3 length is 13 residues. V trimming: 3 bases; J trimming: 4 bases; junction bases outside the gene matches: 3. The CDR3 here is CSVEPDRGTEAFF. The CDR3 DNA reads TGCAGCGTTGAGCCGGACAGGGGCACTGAAGCTTTCTTT.

This chain uses TRBV10-3 with TRBJ2-7; TRBD1 agrees at 8 bases. CDR3 length: 14 amino acids. The V gene's germline CDR1 is ENHRY and CDR2 SYGVKD. Losses at the gene ends were 10 bases for V and 1 base for J; bases not matched to a gene: 9. In DNA form, the CDR3 reads TGTGCCAGCGGCAGGGACAGGTTATCCTACGAGCAGTACTTC. It specifies CASGRDRLSYEQYF.

This chain links TRBV2 with TRBJ2-1; possible D gene TRBD2, 6 bases. The CDR3 loop spans 15 amino acids. In germline, CDR1 is SNHLY, CDR2 FYNNEI. The germline V and J ends were trimmed by 6 bases and 0 bases, with 12 bases remaining between them. Here the CDR3 DNA reads TGTGCCAGCAGCGGGGGACGGAGCTCCTACAATGAGCAGTTCTTC. Translation: CASSGGRSSYNEQFF.

The chain recombines TRBV28 with TRBJ2-5, with D perhaps TRBD1 or TRBD2 (6 bases each). The CDR3 totals 16 residues. Germline V gives CDR1 MDHEN, CDR2 SYDVKM. The V and J ends lost 6 bases and 2 bases respectively, with 19 bases between them. The CDR3 DNA reads TGTGCCAGCAGCGAGTTACTAGCAGGGGCGCAAGAGACCCAGTACTTC. Translation gives CASSELLAGAQETQYF.